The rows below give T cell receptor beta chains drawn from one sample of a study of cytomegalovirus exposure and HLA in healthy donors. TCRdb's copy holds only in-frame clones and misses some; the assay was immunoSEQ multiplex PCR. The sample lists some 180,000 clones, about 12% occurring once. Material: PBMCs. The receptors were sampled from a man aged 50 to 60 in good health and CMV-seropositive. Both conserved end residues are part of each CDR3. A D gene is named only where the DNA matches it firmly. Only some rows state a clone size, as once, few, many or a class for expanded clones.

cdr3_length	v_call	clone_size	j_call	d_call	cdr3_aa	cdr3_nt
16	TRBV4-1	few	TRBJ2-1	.	CASSQVSGGSYNEQFF	TGCGCCAGCAGCCAAGTCTCCGGGGGATCCTACAATGAGCAGTTCTTC
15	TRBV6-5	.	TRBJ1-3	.	CASSSTGTSGNTIYF	TGTGCCAGCAGTTCCACAGGGACCTCTGGAAACACCATATATTTT
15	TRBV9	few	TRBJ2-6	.	CASSVGGYGANVLTF	TGTGCCAGCAGCGTAGGAGGGTATGGGGCCAACGTCCTGACTTTC
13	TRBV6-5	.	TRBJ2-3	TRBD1	CATRAQGADTQYF	TGTGCCACCCGCGCACAGGGGGCAGATACGCAGTATTTT
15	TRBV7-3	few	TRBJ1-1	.	CASTPHGEANTEAFF	TGTGCCAGCACCCCTCACGGAGAAGCGAACACTGAAGCTTTCTTT
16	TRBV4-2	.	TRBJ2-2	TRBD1	CASSPGQGIDTGELFF	TGTGCCAGCAGCCCGGGACAGGGGATTGACACCGGGGAGCTGTTTTTT
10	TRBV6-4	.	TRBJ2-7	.	CASPPYEQYF	TGTGCCAGCCCACCCTACGAGCAGTACTTC
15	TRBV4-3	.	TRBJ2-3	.	CASSRGQISTDTQYF	TGCGCCAGCAGCCGCGGACAGATTAGCACAGATACGCAGTATTTT
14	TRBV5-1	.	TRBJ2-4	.	CASSHRDTGNIQYF	TGCGCCAGCAGCCACCGGGACACCGGGAACATTCAGTACTTC
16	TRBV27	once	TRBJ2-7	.	CASSLRFPGQGYEQYF	TGTGCCAGCAGCCTCCGCTTCCCGGGACAAGGCTACGAGCAGTACTTC
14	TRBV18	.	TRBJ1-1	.	CASSLTTGDTEAFF	TGTGCCAGCTCACTAACCACAGGAGACACTGAAGCTTTCTTT
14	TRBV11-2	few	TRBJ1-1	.	CASSLDDSYTEAFF	TGTGCCAGCAGCTTAGACGACAGTTACACTGAAGCTTTCTTT
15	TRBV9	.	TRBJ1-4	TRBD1	CASSVAGDRGGKLFF	TGTGCCAGCAGCGTAGCCGGGGACAGGGGCGGAAAACTGTTTTTT
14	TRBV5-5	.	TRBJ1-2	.	CASSLRQGIYGYTF	TGTGCCAGCAGCTTGCGGCAGGGGATCTATGGCTACACCTTC
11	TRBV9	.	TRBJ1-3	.	CASTGGNTIYF	TGTGCCAGCACAGGTGGAAACACCATATATTTT
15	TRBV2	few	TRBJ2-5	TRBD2	CASSGIAGIQETQYF	TGTGCCAGCAGCGGGATAGCGGGGATACAAGAGACCCAGTACTTC
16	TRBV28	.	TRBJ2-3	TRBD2	CASSSTSGGSTDTQYF	TGTGCCAGCAGTTCAACTAGCGGGGGTAGCACAGATACGCAGTATTTT
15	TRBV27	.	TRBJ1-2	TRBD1	CASSSPGQGNYGYTF	TGTGCCAGCAGTTCACCGGGACAGGGGAACTATGGCTACACCTTC
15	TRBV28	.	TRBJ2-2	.	CASSFGGSVTGELFF	TGTGCCAGCAGTTTCGGAGGGTCCGTCACCGGGGAGCTGTTTTTT
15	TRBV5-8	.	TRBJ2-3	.	CASSLEVRGSDTQYF	TGTGCCAGCAGCTTGGAAGTTAGGGGTTCAGATACGCAGTATTTT
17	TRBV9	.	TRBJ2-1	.	CASSVGSVLGSYNEQFF	TGTGCCAGCAGCGTAGGTAGCGTCTTAGGCTCCTACAATGAGCAGTTCTTC
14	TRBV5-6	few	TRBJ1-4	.	CASSLAGVNEKLFF	TGTGCCAGCAGCTTGGCCGGGGTTAATGAAAAACTGTTTTTT
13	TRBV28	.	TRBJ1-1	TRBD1	CASSLDRVVEAFF	TGTGCCAGCAGTTTAGACAGGGTCGTTGAAGCTTTCTTT
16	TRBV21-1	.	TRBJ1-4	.	CASSPLYSPPNEKLFF	TGTGCCAGCAGCCCTCTGTACAGTCCTCCTAATGAAAAACTGTTTTTT
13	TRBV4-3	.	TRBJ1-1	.	CASSHDHEAGAFF	TGCGCCAGCAGCCATGATCATGAAGCTGGAGCTTTCTTT
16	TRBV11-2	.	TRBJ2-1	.	CASSPTERISAGEQFF	TGTGCCAGCAGCCCGACAGAGCGAATATCCGCCGGGGAGCAGTTCTTC
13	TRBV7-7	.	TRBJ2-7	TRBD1	CASSYKTGGEQYF	TGTGCTAGCAGCTACAAGACAGGGGGCGAGCAGTACTTC
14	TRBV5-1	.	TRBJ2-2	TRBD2	CASLAGGSTGELFF	TGCGCCAGCCTAGCGGGGGGGAGCACCGGGGAGCTGTTTTTT
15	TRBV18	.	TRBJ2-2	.	CASSPVTINTGELFF	TGTGCCAGCTCACCAGTGACAATTAACACCGGGGAGCTGTTTTTT
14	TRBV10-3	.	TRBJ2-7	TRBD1	CAIGATGQAYEQYF	TGTGCCATCGGAGCGACAGGGCAAGCCTACGAGCAGTACTTC
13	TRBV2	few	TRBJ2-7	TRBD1	CASDRDSSYEQYF	TGTGCCAGCGACAGGGATTCTTCCTACGAGCAGTACTTC
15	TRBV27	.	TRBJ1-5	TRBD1	CASSLSAQGNQPQHF	TGTGCCAGCAGTTTATCAGCACAGGGGAATCAGCCCCAGCATTTT
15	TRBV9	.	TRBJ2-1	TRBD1	CASSVNQGADGEQFF	TGTGCCAGCAGCGTAAACCAGGGGGCAGACGGTGAGCAGTTCTTC
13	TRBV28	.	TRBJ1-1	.	CASARRGITEAFF	TGTGCCAGTGCTCGTAGGGGAATCACTGAAGCTTTCTTT
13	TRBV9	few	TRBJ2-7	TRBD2	CASSPGTRLEQYF	TGTGCCAGCAGCCCCGGGACTAGGCTGGAGCAGTACTTC
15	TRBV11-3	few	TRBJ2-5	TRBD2	CASSSLAGGRETQYF	TGTGCCAGCAGCTCCCTAGCGGGGGGGCGAGAGACCCAGTACTTC
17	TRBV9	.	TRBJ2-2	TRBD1	CASSLTWTGGLNRGAVF	TGTGCCAGCAGCCTGACCTGGACAGGGGGATTAAATCGGGGAGCTGTTTTT
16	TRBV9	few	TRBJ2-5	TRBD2	CASSVRSGGFQETQYF	TGTGCCAGCAGCGTGAGGAGCGGGGGGTTTCAAGAGACCCAGTACTTC
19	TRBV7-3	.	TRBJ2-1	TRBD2	CASSLTQTSGGSSYNEQFF	TGTGCCAGCAGCTTAACTCAGACTAGCGGGGGGAGCTCCTACAATGAGCAGTTCTTC
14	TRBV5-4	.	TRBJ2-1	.	CASSFRAGNNEQFF	TGTGCCAGCAGCTTTCGGGCGGGGAACAATGAGCAGTTCTTC
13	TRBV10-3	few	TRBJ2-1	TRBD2	CATRGGAYNEQFF	TGTGCCACCCGCGGGGGGGCGTATAATGAGCAGTTCTTC
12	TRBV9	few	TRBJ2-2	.	CASSRGTGELFF	TGTGCCAGCAGCCGGGGGACCGGGGAGCTGTTTTTT
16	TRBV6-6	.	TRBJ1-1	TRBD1	CASNPGQGALNTEAFF	TGTGCCAGCAACCCAGGACAGGGGGCGTTGAACACTGAAGCTTTCTTT
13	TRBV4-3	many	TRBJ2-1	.	CASSQVLANEQFF	TGCGCCAGCAGCCAAGTGCTAGCGAATGAGCAGTTCTTC
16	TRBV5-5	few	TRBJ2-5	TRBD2	CASSLWASGGRETQYF	TGTGCCAGCAGCTTGTGGGCCTCGGGGGGTCGGGAGACCCAGTACTTC
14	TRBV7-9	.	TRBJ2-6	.	CASSYRQGANVLTF	TGTGCCAGCAGCTACCGACAGGGGGCCAACGTCCTGACTTTC
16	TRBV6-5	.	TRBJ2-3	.	CASSYSSGQFTDTQYF	TGTGCCAGCAGTTACTCGAGTGGACAGTTCACAGATACGCAGTATTTT
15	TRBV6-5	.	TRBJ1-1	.	CASSSDRSRNTEAFF	TGTGCCAGCAGTTCGGACAGATCCAGGAACACTGAAGCTTTCTTT
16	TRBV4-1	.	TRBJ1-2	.	CASSRQGRGSNYGYTF	TGCGCCAGCAGCCGACAAGGGCGGGGATCTAACTATGGCTACACCTTC
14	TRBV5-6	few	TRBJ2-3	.	CASSLRQGSDTQYF	TGTGCCAGCAGCTTGCGTCAGGGGTCCGATACGCAGTATTTT
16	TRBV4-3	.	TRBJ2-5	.	CASSQDLAGHQETQYF	TGCGCCAGCAGCCAAGATCTGGCGGGCCATCAAGAGACCCAGTACTTC
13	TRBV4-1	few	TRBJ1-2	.	CASSQVTSHGYTF	TGCGCCAGCAGCCAAGTGACATCGCATGGCTACACCTTC
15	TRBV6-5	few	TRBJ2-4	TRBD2	CASSVLAGSKNIQYF	TGTGCCAGCAGCGTACTAGCGGGGAGCAAAAACATTCAGTACTTC
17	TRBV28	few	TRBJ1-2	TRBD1	CASSLYGQGRTLYGYTF	TGTGCCAGCAGTTTATATGGACAGGGTAGGACCCTCTATGGCTACACCTTC
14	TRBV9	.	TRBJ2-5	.	CASSVEWGLGTQYF	TGTGCCAGCAGCGTAGAGTGGGGGCTGGGGACCCAGTACTTC
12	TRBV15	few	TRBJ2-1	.	CATSRVYNEQFF	TGTGCCACCAGCAGAGTATACAATGAGCAGTTCTTC
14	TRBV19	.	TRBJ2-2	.	CASSIEGGTGELFF	TGTGCCAGTAGTATCGAGGGGGGGACCGGGGAGCTGTTTTTT
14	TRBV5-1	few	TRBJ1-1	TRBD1	CASSQRTGDTEAFF	TGCGCCAGCAGCCAACGGACAGGGGACACTGAAGCTTTCTTT
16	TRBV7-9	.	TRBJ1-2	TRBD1	CASSSKGGQNFYGYTF	TGTGCCAGCAGCTCAAAGGGGGGACAGAATTTCTATGGCTACACCTTC
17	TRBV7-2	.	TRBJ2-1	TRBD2	CASSMGTSGGSYNEQFF	TGTGCCAGCAGCATGGGGACTAGCGGGGGTTCCTACAATGAGCAGTTCTTC